The subject of this entry is one T cell receptor beta chain. Original processing notes: Reference gene primer amplification yielded estimated nucleated cell counts. TCRdb keeps only in-frame clones here, not all; method: immunoSEQ multiplex PCR. V, J and clone size reflect that table, while D and trimming were determined from the DNA. This table holds roughly 230,000 clones, 70% to 90% found once. The data are from a study of blood T cell repertoires in COVID-19. As for the study in general: Acute-phase and convalescent COVID-19 samples originated in the United States, Italy and Spain. In each case, the material was cDNA or gDNA derived from T cells, B-cell-depleted T cells, or PBMCs.

The TCR sequence derives from a man aged 45-65 years with acute or convalescent COVID-19. Sequencing was done on a sample of peripheral blood.

The CDR3 nucleotides read TGTGCCAGCACCCTAGGGACAGGCTATGGCTACACCTTC. Its protein is CASTLGTGYGYTF. The chain has TRBV6-5 and TRBJ1-2; 8 nucleotides line up with TRBD1. After removal of 7 bases from V and 4 bases from J, the junction contained 5 bases not matched to a gene. The CDR3 spans 13 residues. From germline, CDR1 is MNHEY and CDR2 SVGAGI.